The TCR beta chain described here comes from a study of PD-1 blockade in classical Hodgkin lymphoma. Regarding time point: cycle 4 day 1 (C4D1), after five to seven weeks of nivolumab. Every single patient, without exception, relapsed after autologous stem cell transplantation, and brentuximab vedotin exposure varied. This clone has just a few counts. The antigen is not known. Study-wide findings and caveats: Individuals initiating nivolumab under 1 year after ASCT were excluded. Although disease activity or prior therapy may be involved, causes of the repertoire differences remain undefined. Newly diagnosed and completely responding patients shared comparable baseline diversity. Relative to healthy donors, newly diagnosed patients reportedly had lower baseline TCR diversity, which was reported as lower still in relapsed/refractory patients.

The data were produced by immunoSEQ multiplex PCR, yet TCRdb's version contains in-frame clones alone and is incomplete. The sample includes roughly 36,000 clones, around 80% of them seen just once. The TCR sequence derives from a human donor with classical Hodgkin lymphoma. The sample consisted of peripheral blood mononuclear cells (PBMCs), taken before the fourth cycle of nivolumab.

CDR3 loop: CAISNLTLAGGRNIQYF. The CDR3 DNA reads as TGTGCCATCTCAAATTTAACACTAGCGGGGGGGCGGAACATTCAGTACTTC. This rearrangement joins TRBV10-3 to TRBJ2-4; 13 bases agree with TRBD2. Germline CDR1 ENHRY, CDR2 SYGVKD. This CDR3 contains 17 residues. V was clipped by 8 bases and J by 7 bases; unmatched bases: 14.